A selection of T cell receptor beta chains follows, all from one sample in a study of OX40 agonist ivuxolimab in advanced cancers. Measured with immunoSEQ multiplex PCR; TCRdb has only the in-frame clones, and not every one. The table has 65,000 to 75,000 clones, around 87% seen once. Sequenced here: CD4+ or CD8+ T cells sorted from blood, sampled in a trial of the OX40 agonist ivuxolimab. These receptors were taken from an adult with an advanced solid tumor such as melanoma, head and neck, liver or kidney cancer. CDR3s leave out the opening cysteine and the closing phenylalanine or tryptophan.

V	J	length	CDR3
TRBV2	TRBJ2-1	18	ASRFVTGLAGYGSYNEQF
TRBV6-5	TRBJ1-1	12	ASKTGGANTEAF
TRBV6-5	TRBJ1-2	12	ASRDPGILYGYT
TRBV7-2	TRBJ2-3	15	ASSSSGITHLVDTQY
TRBV6-6	TRBJ1-4	12	ASRPGTGNEKLF
TRBV11-2	TRBJ2-1	14	ASSLIVLGSYNEQF
TRBV4-3	TRBJ1-2	13	ASSQERGKDYGYT
TRBV9	TRBJ1-5	18	ASSPPGTAAVFNSNQPQH
TRBV19	TRBJ1-2	12	ASSIHDRGPGYT
TRBV19	TRBJ2-1	13	ASSPTRGWYNEQF
TRBV5-5	TRBJ2-7	13	ASSLLPASGYEQY
TRBV5-6	TRBJ2-2	10	ASSQRTGELF
TRBV9	TRBJ2-6	13	ASSVLFSGANVLT
TRBV19	TRBJ1-2	11	ASRPQGHTGYT
TRBV15	TRBJ2-7	17	ATSRDQYSGLATTYEQY
TRBV28	TRBJ2-5	14	ASSSIPGQGKETQY
TRBV7-9	TRBJ2-2	12	ASSLALGTGELF
TRBV20-1	TRBJ1-2	9	SASRAYGYT
TRBV7-7	TRBJ2-7	9	ASSLVYEQY
TRBV4-3	TRBJ2-2	14	ASSQFGRGNTGELF
TRBV7-2	TRBJ1-3	14	ASSLAVGLSGNTIY
TRBV14	TRBJ2-4	13	ASSQEGLAKNIQY
TRBV11-2	TRBJ2-7	16	ASSLIRGGTGARHEQY
TRBV28	TRBJ2-7	14	ASSTPGQVDPYEQY
TRBV28	TRBJ2-1	9	ASSIDNEQF
TRBV19	TRBJ2-7	12	ASARTGGSYEQY
TRBV14	TRBJ2-1	15	ASSQVNLAGGPNEQF
TRBV2	TRBJ1-2	11	ASSPGFDYGYT
TRBV7-2	TRBJ2-1	16	ASSPIGGIPSSYNEQF
TRBV7-8	TRBJ2-7	13	ASSLARTSGDEQY
TRBV7-2	TRBJ1-4	12	ASSLDIPNEKLF
TRBV6-6	TRBJ2-1	10	ASSYGGNEQF
TRBV11-2	TRBJ2-1	10	ASSLTQNEQF
TRBV6-1	TRBJ1-5	12	ASSERDSNQPQH
TRBV30	TRBJ2-6	15	ASKRDRAYSGANVLT
TRBV9	TRBJ2-1	15	ASSVGTSGRTYNEQF
TRBV5-6	TRBJ2-7	11	ASSLAQDYEQY
TRBV5-5	TRBJ2-5	14	ASSPLAGGGKETQY
TRBV19	TRBJ2-2	12	ASSIALNTGELF
TRBV5-1	TRBJ2-5	13	ASSLAGGGQETQY
TRBV25-1	TRBJ2-3	13	ASSDVSGSTDTQY
TRBV6-5	TRBJ2-7	13	ASRPTGEGSYEQY
TRBV7-9	TRBJ2-3	9	ASSLVDPPY
TRBV27	TRBJ1-1	12	ASSSLQGSAEAF
TRBV2	TRBJ2-7	11	ASSWTGSYEQY
TRBV11-2	TRBJ2-2	14	ASSPHIAGAAGELF
TRBV7-9	TRBJ2-3	12	ASSPTGGVDTQY
TRBV28	TRBJ1-1	13	ASSDAGRINTEAF
TRBV18	TRBJ1-1	11	ASSLHRETEAF
TRBV6-4	TRBJ2-2	12	ASRGTGNTGELF
TRBV15	TRBJ1-1	11	ATIRQGRTEAF